This T cell receptor (beta chain) was captured in a study of monozygotic twins with inflammatory bowel disease. The CDR3 loop spans 17 amino acids. Germline-derived CDR1 and CDR2 are LNHNV and YYDKDF (reference sequence). TCR libraries each used around 3.5 ug of total RNA. Generation of cDNA took place in eight separate reactions per sample. TCRdb reprocessed the 5' RACE reads, with one entry per CDR3 protein and no DNA. The sample table includes 300,000 to 400,000 distinct CDR3 sequences. For every donor, one blood sample of 2.5 to 3 ml was drawn. The rearrangement joins TRBV15 to TRBJ2-1; TCRdb proposes TRBD1, but this gene call is untestable without DNA. This receptor was taken from a human donor with ulcerative colitis or Crohn's disease, or a healthy co-twin of an affected twin (not recorded which). Input material: blood. The CDR3 protein is CATSSAGFLVEDNEQFF.